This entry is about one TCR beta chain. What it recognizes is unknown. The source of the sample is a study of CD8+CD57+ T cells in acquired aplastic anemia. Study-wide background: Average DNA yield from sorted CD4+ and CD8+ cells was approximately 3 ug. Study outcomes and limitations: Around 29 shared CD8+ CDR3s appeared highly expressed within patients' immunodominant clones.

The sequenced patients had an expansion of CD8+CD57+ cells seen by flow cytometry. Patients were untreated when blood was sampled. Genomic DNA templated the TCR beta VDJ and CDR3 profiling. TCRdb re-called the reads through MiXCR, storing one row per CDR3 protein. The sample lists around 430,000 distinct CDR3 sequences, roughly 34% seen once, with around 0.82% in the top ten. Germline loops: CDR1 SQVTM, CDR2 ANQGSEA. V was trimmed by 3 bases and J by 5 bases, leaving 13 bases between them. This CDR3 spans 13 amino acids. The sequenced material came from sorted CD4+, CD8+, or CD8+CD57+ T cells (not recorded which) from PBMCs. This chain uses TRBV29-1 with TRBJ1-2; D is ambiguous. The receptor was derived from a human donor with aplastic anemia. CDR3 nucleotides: TGCAGCGTTGAGGCAGAGTCCCTTTATGGCTACACCTTC. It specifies CSVEAESLYGYTF.